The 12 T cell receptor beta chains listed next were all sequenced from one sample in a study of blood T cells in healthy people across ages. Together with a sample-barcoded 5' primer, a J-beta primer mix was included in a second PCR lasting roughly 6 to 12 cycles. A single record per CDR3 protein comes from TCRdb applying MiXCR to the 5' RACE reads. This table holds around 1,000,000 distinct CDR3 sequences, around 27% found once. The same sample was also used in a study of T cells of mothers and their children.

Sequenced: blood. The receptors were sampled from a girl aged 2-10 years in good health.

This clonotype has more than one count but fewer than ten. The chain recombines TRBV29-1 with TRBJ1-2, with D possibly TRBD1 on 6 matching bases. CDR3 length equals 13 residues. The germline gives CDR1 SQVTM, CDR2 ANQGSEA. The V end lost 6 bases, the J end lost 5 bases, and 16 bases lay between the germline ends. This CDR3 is CSVPTGLYYGYTF. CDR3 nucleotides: TGCAGCGTCCCGACAGGACTATATTATGGCTACACCTTC.

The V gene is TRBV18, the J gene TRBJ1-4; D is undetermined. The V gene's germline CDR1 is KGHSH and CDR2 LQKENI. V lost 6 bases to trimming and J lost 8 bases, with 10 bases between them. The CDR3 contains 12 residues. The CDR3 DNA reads TGTGCCAGCTCTCCGACCCCCGAAAAACTGTTTTTT. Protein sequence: CASSPTPEKLFF.

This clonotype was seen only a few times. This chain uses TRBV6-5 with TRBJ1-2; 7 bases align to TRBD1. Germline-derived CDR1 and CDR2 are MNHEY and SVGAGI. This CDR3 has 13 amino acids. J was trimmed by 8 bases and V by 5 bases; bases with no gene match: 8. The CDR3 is CASSLMQGDGYTF. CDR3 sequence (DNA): TGTGCCAGCAGTCTCATGCAGGGGGACGGCTACACCTTC.

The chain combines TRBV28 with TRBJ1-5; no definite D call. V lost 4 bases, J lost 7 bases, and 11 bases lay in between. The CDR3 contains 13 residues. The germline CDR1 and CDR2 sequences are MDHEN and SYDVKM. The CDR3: CASSSSGSQPQHF. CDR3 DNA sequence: TGTGCCAGCAGTTCCTCCGGGAGCCAGCCCCAGCATTTT.

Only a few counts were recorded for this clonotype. CDR3 DNA: TGCAGTGCCAAAAGCGGGAGGGTGGCCTACGAGCAGTACTTC. Residues: CSAKSGRVAYEQYF. The chain has TRBV20-1 and TRBJ2-7, with 10 bases matching TRBD2. Unmatched junction bases numbered 7, after V lost 6 bases and J lost 2 bases. Germline V lookup: CDR1 DFQATT, CDR2 SNEGSKA (reference sequence). This CDR3 region has 14 residues.

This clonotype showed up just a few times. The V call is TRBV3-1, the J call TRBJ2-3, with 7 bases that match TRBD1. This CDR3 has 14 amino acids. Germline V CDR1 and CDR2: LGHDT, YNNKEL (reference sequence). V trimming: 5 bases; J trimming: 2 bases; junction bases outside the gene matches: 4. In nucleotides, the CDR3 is TGTGCCAGCAGCGGGGACAGCTACACAGATACGCAGTATTTT. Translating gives CASSGDSYTDTQYF.

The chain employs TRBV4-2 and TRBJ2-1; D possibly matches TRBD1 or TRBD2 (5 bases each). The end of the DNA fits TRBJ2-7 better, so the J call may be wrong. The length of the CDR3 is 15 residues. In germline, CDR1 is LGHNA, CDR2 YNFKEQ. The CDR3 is CASSQLDRDVHEQYF. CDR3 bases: TGTGCCAGCAGCCAACTTGACCGGGACGTCCACGAGCAGTACTTC.

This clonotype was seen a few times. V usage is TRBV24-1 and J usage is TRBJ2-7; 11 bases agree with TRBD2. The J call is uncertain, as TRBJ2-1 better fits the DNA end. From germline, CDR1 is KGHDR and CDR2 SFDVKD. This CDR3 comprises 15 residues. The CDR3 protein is CATSRGTSGHNEQFF. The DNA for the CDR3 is TGTGCCACCAGTCGGGGGACTAGCGGTCACAATGAGCAGTTCTTC.

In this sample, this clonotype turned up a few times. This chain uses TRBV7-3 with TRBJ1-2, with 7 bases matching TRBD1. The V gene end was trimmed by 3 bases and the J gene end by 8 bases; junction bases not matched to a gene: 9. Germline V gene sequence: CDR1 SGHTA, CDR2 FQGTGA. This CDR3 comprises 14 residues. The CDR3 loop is CASSFTFYRGGYTF. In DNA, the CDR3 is TGTGCCAGCAGCTTCACGTTTTACAGGGGAGGCTACACCTTC.

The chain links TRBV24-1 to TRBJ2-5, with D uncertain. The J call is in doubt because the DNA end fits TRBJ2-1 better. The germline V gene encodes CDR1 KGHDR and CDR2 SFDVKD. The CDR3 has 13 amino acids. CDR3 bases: TGTGCCACCGCCCGAAGGTTTTCGAATGAGCAGTTCTTC. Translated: CATARRFSNEQFF.

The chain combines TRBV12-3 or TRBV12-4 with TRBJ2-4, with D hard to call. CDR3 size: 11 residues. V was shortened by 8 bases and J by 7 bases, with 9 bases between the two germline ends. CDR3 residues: CASGQTNIQYF. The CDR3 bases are TGTGCCAGCGGTCAAACTAACATTCAGTACTTC.

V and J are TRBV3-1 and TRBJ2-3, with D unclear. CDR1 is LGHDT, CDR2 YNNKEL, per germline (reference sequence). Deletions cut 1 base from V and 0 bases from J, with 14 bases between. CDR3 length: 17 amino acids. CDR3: CASSQVVRETSTDTQYF. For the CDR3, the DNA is TGTGCCAGCAGCCAAGTCGTTAGGGAAACTAGCACAGATACGCAGTATTTT.